Below are 32 T cell receptor beta chains sequenced from a single sample in a study of human T cells and chemical hapten exposure. This sample's time point: pre-sensitization, week 0. Sample treatment: therapeutic diphenylcyclopropenone sensitization with weekly scalp DPC. TCRdb called the RACE reads again in MiXCR, with one record for every CDR3 protein. The sample gives 190,000 or so distinct CDR3 sequences, just under 30% of which show up once; 2.9% is in the top ten. The specimen was whole blood, collected in connection with sensitization to the hapten diphenylcyclopropenone (DPC). The receptors derive from a woman aged 30 to 39 with alopecia areata. Some clones in this sample may be carry-over from other donors' samples.

The table lists this clonotype with a few counts. The chain's CDR3 is CSVQGVLETQYF. The CDR3, as DNA: TGCAGCGTCCAGGGGGTTTTAGAGACCCAGTACTTC. The chain recombines TRBV29-1 with TRBJ2-5; TRBD1 matches 7 bases. CDR1 is SQVTM, CDR2 ANQGSEA, per germline. The CDR3 extends over 12 amino acids. V gave up 6 bases and J gave up 4 bases; unmatched junction bases: 5.

This sequence joins TRBV2 and TRBJ2-1; perhaps TRBD1 as D (7 bases). The germline V gene has CDR1 SNHLY and CDR2 FYNNEI. CDR3 length equals 14 residues. The ends were cut back, 1 base at V and 12 bases at J, with 16 bases in the middle. CDR3 nucleotides: TGTGCCAGCAGTGAAGGTCAGGGGGGTTCGGGGCAGTTCTTC. Encoded protein: CASSEGQGGSGQFF.

This chain connects TRBV5-1 to TRBJ2-3; D not certain. The germline V gene has CDR1 SGHRS and CDR2 YFSETQ. The CDR3 length is 15 residues. Trimming took 6 bases from V and 2 from J, leaving 16 bases between them. The DNA of the CDR3 is TGCGCCAGCACGGATGGCAAATCCAACACAGATACGCAGTATTTT. Its protein is CASTDGKSNTDTQYF.

The V and J genes are TRBV7-6 and TRBJ2-2; D not resolved. Germline loops: CDR1 SGHVS, CDR2 FNYEAQ. Deletions cut 7 bases from V and 1 base from J, with 7 bases between. This CDR3 comprises 13 residues. The CDR3 protein is CASIQRNTGELFF. The CDR3 region has the DNA TGTGCCAGCATCCAGCGGAACACCGGGGAGCTGTTTTTT.

The chain combines TRBV10-2 with TRBJ1-1, with TRBD1 as a possible D gene (5 bases). This CDR3 is 13 amino acids long. The germline V gene encodes CDR1 WSHSY and CDR2 SAAADI. Deletions cut 6 bases from V and 4 bases from J, with 12 bases between. CDR3 DNA sequence: TGCGCCAGCAGGACGACAGAGAGCACTGAAGCTTTCTTT. It specifies CASRTTESTEAFF.

This chain joins TRBV7-9 and TRBJ1-6; D is perhaps TRBD1 (5 bases). V was clipped by 1 base and J by 9 bases, with 13 bases between them. The CDR3 sequence is 15 residues long. CDR1 and CDR2 from the germline V gene are SEHNR and FQNEAQ (reference sequence). CDR3 amino acids: CASSLGRGGVSPLHF. CDR3 nucleotides: TGTGCCAGCAGCTTAGGCCGGGGGGGGGTTTCACCCCTCCACTTT.

V is TRBV7-9 and J is TRBJ2-3; 8 bases are a match to TRBD1. This CDR3 contains 16 residues. CDR1 and CDR2 (germline): SEHNR, FQNEAQ (reference sequence). The V gene end was trimmed by 5 bases and the J gene end by 2 bases; junction bases not matched to a gene: 9. CDR3 in amino acids: CASSPRQGTHTDTQYF. CDR3 coding DNA: TGTGCCAGCAGCCCAAGACAGGGGACTCACACAGATACGCAGTATTTT.

This clonotype was observed a handful of times. The chain has TRBV6-5 and TRBJ2-3; TRBD2 aligns across 8 bases. The junction had 6 bases not matched to a gene; V was cut back by 0 bases and J by 1 base. There are 17 residues in the CDR3. Per the germline V gene, CDR1 is MNHEY and CDR2 is SVGAGI. The CDR3 loop reads CASSYSVQAGGTDTQYF. The CDR3 DNA reads TGTGCCAGCAGTTACTCGGTTCAAGCGGGGGGCACAGATACGCAGTATTTT.

This clonotype came up a few times. The V and J genes are TRBV2 and TRBJ2-5; TRBD1 matches at 9 bases. This CDR3 has 14 residues. CDR1 is SNHLY, CDR2 FYNNEI, per germline. Trimming removed 4 bases from V and 1 base from J; junction bases left unmatched: 1. Here the CDR3 reads CASSGDRAQETQYF. In DNA, the CDR3 is TGTGCCAGCAGTGGGGACAGGGCCCAAGAGACCCAGTACTTC.

V and J are TRBV7-9 and TRBJ2-3, with a possible D match to TRBD1 (6 bases). Germline values: CDR1 SEHNR, CDR2 FQNEAQ (reference sequence). Between the trimmed V and J ends, which lost 11 bases and 6 bases, there was a span of 12 bases. The CDR3 runs to 11 residues. CDR3 DNA sequence: TGTGCCGGCAACAGGGTGGATACGCAGTATTTT. Protein: CAGNRVDTQYF.

The chain recombines TRBV28 with TRBJ2-1; 8 bases fit TRBD2. J was trimmed by 12 bases and V by 9 bases; bases with no gene match: 7. Germline lookup yields CDR1 MDHEN and CDR2 SYDVKM. The CDR3 is made up of 11 amino acids. CDR3 amino acids: CASGQSGGQFF. DNA of the CDR3: TGTGCCAGTGGCCAGAGCGGGGGGCAGTTCTTC.

The chain links TRBV30 to TRBJ1-5, with D tentatively TRBD1 (6 bases). The CDR3 loop spans 14 amino acids. V lost 1 base to trimming and J lost 2 bases, with 9 bases between them. Germline CDR1 and CDR2: GTSNPN and SVGIG (reference sequence). The CDR3, as DNA: TGTGCCTGGAGTGGGGGGCCGGGCAATCAGCCCCAGCATTTT. It specifies CAWSGGPGNQPQHF.

The chain recombines TRBV10-3 with TRBJ2-7; TRBD1 matches at 9 bases. After removal of 6 bases from V and 0 bases from J, the junction contained 3 bases not matched to a gene. The germline gives CDR1 ENHRY, CDR2 SYGVKD. There are 14 residues in the CDR3. The CDR3 spells CAISRTGVSYEQYF. CDR3 bases: TGTGCCATCAGCCGGACAGGGGTCTCCTACGAGCAGTACTTC.

This clonotype was detected many times. This chain connects TRBV19 to TRBJ2-4; 8 bases map to TRBD2. This CDR3 has 19 amino acids. With 5 bases clipped from V and 0 bases from J, the junction kept 15 bases outside the gene matches. The germline CDR1 and CDR2 sequences are LNHDA and SQIVND (reference sequence). In DNA form, the CDR3 reads TGTGCCAGTAGTTCTCAAGGACTAGCTGAAATGAAAGCCAAAAACATTCAGTACTTC. It encodes CASSSQGLAEMKAKNIQYF.

This chain links TRBV7-2 with TRBJ2-1; TRBD2 agrees at 7 bases. Losses at the gene ends were 4 bases for V and 10 bases for J; bases not matched to a gene: 4. Per germline, CDR1 SGHTA and CDR2 FQGNSA. The CDR3 spans 12 residues. The DNA of the CDR3 is TGTGCCAGCAGCTCGACTAGCACGGAGCAGTTCTTC. Residues: CASSSTSTEQFF.

The chain couples TRBV10-3 to TRBJ2-3; 8 bases agree with TRBD2. Germline CDR1 is ENHRY and CDR2 is SYGVKD. V shed 2 bases and J 2 bases; nucleotides not matched to a gene: 3. The CDR3 is 15 amino acids. CDR3 amino acids: CAISEGGRSTDTQYF. As DNA, the CDR3 is TGTGCCATCAGTGAGGGCGGGAGGTCCACAGATACGCAGTATTTT.

J is TRBJ1-5 and V is TRBV12-3 or TRBV12-4; D is undetermined. V lost 4 bases and J lost 4, with 14 bases in between. The CDR3 has 15 amino acids. The CDR3 DNA sequence: TGTGCCAGCAGTTCATCTCGGGGATTGAATCAGCCCCAGCATTTT. The encoded protein is CASSSSRGLNQPQHF.

This sequence joins TRBV20-1 and TRBJ1-6; the D is unclear. V lost 0 bases and J 7 bases, leaving 16 bases between the germline ends. CDR1 DFQATT and CDR2 SNEGSKA come from the germline V gene (reference sequence). The CDR3 contains 16 residues. CDR3: CSARDYLRPDNSPLHF. The CDR3 DNA sequence: TGCAGTGCTAGAGATTACCTCAGGCCAGACAATTCACCCCTCCACTTT.

This clonotype turned up a few times. The gene calls are TRBV10-3 and TRBJ1-3; 7 bases align to TRBD1. With 10 bases clipped from V and 2 bases from J, the junction kept 5 bases outside the gene matches. Looked up from germline, CDR1 is ENHRY and CDR2 is SYGVKD. The CDR3 extends over 13 amino acids. As DNA, the CDR3 is TGTGCCACCCAGGGGGAAGCTGGAAACACCATATATTTT. This gives the protein CATQGEAGNTIYF.

This chain links TRBV29-1 with TRBJ2-7; 7 nucleotides match TRBD1. Trimming at V came to 6 bases and at J to 4 bases, leaving 9 bases not matched to a gene. The CDR3 loop spans 13 amino acids. Per germline, CDR1 SQVTM and CDR2 ANQGSEA. This CDR3 is CSVFRDSSYEQYF. The CDR3 nucleotides read TGCAGCGTCTTCCGGGACAGCTCTTACGAGCAGTACTTC.

This clonotype has just a few counts. The rearrangement uses TRBV4-1 and TRBJ1-2, with 8 bases matching TRBD1. The CDR3 contains 16 residues. CDR1 is MGHRA, CDR2 YSYEKL, per germline. J lost 4 bases, V lost 5 bases, and 12 bases had no gene match. The CDR3 here is CASSGLRSGQGYGYTF. As DNA, the CDR3 is TGCGCCAGCAGCGGGTTAAGATCTGGACAGGGCTATGGCTACACCTTC.

CDR3 sequence (DNA): TGCAGTGCTAGAGGACTAGCGGTCTACGAGCAGTACTTC. Its translation is CSARGLAVYEQYF. The genes are TRBV20-1 and TRBJ2-7, with 9 nucleotides matching TRBD2. V shed 1 base, J shed 3 bases, and the junction held 1 base outside the gene matches. The CDR3 runs 13 residues. Germline V gene lookup returns CDR1 DFQATT and CDR2 SNEGSKA (reference sequence).

The rearrangement uses TRBV11-3 and TRBJ1-4; D remains ambiguous. The CDR3 is 16 amino acids. Trimming stripped 5 bases from V and 7 bases from J, with 20 bases between. Germline V gene data show CDR1 as SGHNT and CDR2 as YENEEA. This CDR3 is CASSPSTMSVSEKLFF. The CDR3, as DNA: TGTGCCAGCAGCCCATCGACCATGTCTGTTTCTGAAAAACTGTTTTTT.

This clonotype came up a few times. The genes are TRBV18 and TRBJ1-3; D is undetermined. Germline lookup yields CDR1 KGHSH and CDR2 LQKENI. The CDR3 sequence is 17 residues long. The germline V and J ends were trimmed by 3 bases and 0 bases, with 15 bases remaining between them. The chain's CDR3 is CASSPLSAGPSGNTIYF. For the CDR3, the DNA is TGTGCCAGCTCACCTCTTTCGGCAGGTCCCTCTGGAAACACCATATATTTT.

This clonotype is deemed medium-sized. V and J are TRBV25-1 and TRBJ2-1; D is undetermined. Trimming left V 7 bases short and J 0 bases short, with 10 bases between. The germline V gene encodes CDR1 MGHDK and CDR2 SYGVNS. The CDR3 extends over 14 amino acids. The CDR3, as DNA: TGTGCCAGCACGAAGGGTAGCTCCTACAATGAGCAGTTCTTC. Protein sequence: CASTKGSSYNEQFF.

This rearrangement joins TRBV5-1 to TRBJ1-6; D possibly corresponds to TRBD1 (6 bases). V shed 6 bases and J shed 8 bases, with 21 bases lying between them. The CDR3 is made up of 16 amino acids. The germline V gene has CDR1 SGHRS and CDR2 YFSETQ. In nucleotides, the CDR3 is TGCGCCAGCACGTCCGCCAGGGGTCCTGGTGATTCACCCCTCCACTTT. This gives the protein CASTSARGPGDSPLHF.

The chain is built from TRBV28 and TRBJ1-2; the D gene is possibly TRBD1 (6 bases). Germline assignment: CDR1 MDHEN and CDR2 SYDVKM. V lost 2 bases to trimming and J lost 4 bases, with 17 bases between them. The CDR3 consists of 16 residues. Here the CDR3 reads CASSLIGAGGRYGYTF. CDR3 sequence (DNA): TGTGCCAGCAGTTTAATTGGCGCGGGGGGCCGCTATGGCTACACCTTC.

This clonotype was detected a few times. The chain couples TRBV18 to TRBJ1-5, with 7 bases lining up with TRBD1. The CDR3 contains 15 residues. Germline V gene lookup returns CDR1 KGHSH and CDR2 LQKENI. The V gene end was trimmed by 6 bases and the J gene end by 0 bases; junction bases not matched to a gene: 5. CDR3 bases: TGTGCCAGCTCTGTAGACAGGGATAGCAATCAGCCCCAGCATTTT. Translation gives CASSVDRDSNQPQHF. The full variable domain, with the rest looked up from reference TRBV18 and TRBJ1-5, is NAGVMQNPRHLVRRRGQEARLRCSPMKGHSHVYWYRQLPEEGLKFMVYLQKENIIDESGMPKERFSAEFPKEGPSILRIQQVVRGDSAAYFCASSVDRDSNQPQHFGDGTRLSIL.

This chain links TRBV20-1 with TRBJ1-1; no clear D gene. This CDR3 is 14 amino acids long. From germline, CDR1 is DFQATT and CDR2 SNEGSKA (reference sequence). V lost 2 bases, J lost 4 bases, and 14 bases lay in between. The CDR3 DNA follows: TGCAGTGCTAGAAAGGGTGGCGAGCGCACTGAAGCTTTCTTT. Translated, it gives CSARKGGERTEAFF.

V and J are TRBV29-1 and TRBJ1-1, with D tentatively TRBD1 (5 bases). V shed 5 bases and J shed 5 bases, with 12 bases lying between them. Germline V gene sequence: CDR1 SQVTM, CDR2 ANQGSEA. CDR3 length equals 12 residues. CDR3 DNA sequence: TGCAGCGTTCTAAGGGGTCCGACTGAAGCTTTCTTT. Translation: CSVLRGPTEAFF.

The CDR3 loop is CASSRTRDVQETQYF. For the CDR3, the DNA is TGTGCCAGCAGTCGGACCCGGGATGTGCAAGAGACCCAGTACTTC. The chain carries TRBV25-1 and TRBJ2-5; the D gene is possibly TRBD2 (5 bases). With 5 bases removed from V and 2 bases from J, the gap between germline ends came to 15 bases. CDR1 and CDR2 from the germline V gene are MGHDK and SYGVNS. CDR3 length: 15 residues.

The chain recombines TRBV2 with TRBJ2-3, with D unclear. The CDR3 contains 13 residues. Germline loops: CDR1 SNHLY, CDR2 FYNNEI. The V and J ends lost 1 base and 2 bases respectively, with 4 bases between them. The DNA for the CDR3 is TGTGCCAGCAGTGAAGACCTCACAGATACGCAGTATTTT. This codes for CASSEDLTDTQYF. Supplemented by reference TRBV2 and TRBJ2-3, the full variable domain reads EPEVTQTPSHQVTQMGQEVILRCVPISNHLYFYWYRQILGQKVEFLVSFYNNEISEKSEIFDDQFSVERPDGSNFTLKIRSTKLEDSAMYFCASSEDLTDTQYFGPGTRLTVL.